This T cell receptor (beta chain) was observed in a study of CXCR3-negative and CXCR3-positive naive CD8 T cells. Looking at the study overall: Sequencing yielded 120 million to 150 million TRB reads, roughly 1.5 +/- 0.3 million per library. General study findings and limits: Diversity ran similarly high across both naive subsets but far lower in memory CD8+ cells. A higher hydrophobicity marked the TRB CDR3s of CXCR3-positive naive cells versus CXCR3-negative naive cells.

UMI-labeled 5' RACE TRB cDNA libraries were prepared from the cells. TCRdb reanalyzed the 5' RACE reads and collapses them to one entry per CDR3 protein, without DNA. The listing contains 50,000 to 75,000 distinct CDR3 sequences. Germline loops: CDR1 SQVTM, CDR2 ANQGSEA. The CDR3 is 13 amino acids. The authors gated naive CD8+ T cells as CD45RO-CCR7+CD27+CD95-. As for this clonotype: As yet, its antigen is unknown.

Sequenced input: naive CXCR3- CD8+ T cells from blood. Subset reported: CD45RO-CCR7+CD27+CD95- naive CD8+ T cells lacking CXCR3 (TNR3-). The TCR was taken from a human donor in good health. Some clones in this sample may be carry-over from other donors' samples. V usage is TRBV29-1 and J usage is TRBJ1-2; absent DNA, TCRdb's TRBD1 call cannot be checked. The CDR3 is CSDTGTGYYGYTF.